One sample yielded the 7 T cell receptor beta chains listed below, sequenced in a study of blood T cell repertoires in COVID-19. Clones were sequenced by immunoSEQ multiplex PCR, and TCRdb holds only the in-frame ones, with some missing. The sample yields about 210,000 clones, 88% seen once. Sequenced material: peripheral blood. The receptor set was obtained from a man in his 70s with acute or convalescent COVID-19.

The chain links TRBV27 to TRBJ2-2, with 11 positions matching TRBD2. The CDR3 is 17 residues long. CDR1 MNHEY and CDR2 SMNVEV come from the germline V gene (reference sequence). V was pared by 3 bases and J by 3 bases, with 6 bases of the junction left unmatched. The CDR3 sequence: CASSFYGTSGHTGELFF. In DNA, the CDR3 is TGTGCCAGCAGTTTCTACGGGACTAGCGGCCACACCGGGGAGCTGTTTTTT.

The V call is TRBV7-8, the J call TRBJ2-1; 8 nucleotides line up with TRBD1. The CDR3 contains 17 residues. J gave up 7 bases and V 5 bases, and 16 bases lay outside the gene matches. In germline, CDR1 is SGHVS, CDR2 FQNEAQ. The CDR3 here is CASSRGGRQGPRNEQFF. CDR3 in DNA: TGTGCCAGCAGCCGTGGGGGGCGACAGGGGCCGAGGAATGAGCAGTTCTTC.

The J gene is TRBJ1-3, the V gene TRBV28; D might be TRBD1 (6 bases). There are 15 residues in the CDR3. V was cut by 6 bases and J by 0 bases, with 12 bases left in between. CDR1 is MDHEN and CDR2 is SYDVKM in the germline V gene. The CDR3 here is CASSRRTVSGNTIYF. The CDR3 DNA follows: TGTGCCAGCAGCCGACGGACAGTCTCTGGAAACACCATATATTTT.

This chain's CDR3 is CASRPRDSGYTF. In DNA form, the CDR3 reads TGTGCCAGTAGACCCCGGGACAGCGGCTACACCTTC. The chain recombines TRBV19 with TRBJ1-2, with 7 bases aligning to TRBD1. Germline trimming cut 6 bases from V and 8 bases from J; bases unmatched to any gene: 6. This CDR3 has 12 amino acids. Germline CDR1 reads LNHDA; CDR2 reads SQIVND (reference sequence).

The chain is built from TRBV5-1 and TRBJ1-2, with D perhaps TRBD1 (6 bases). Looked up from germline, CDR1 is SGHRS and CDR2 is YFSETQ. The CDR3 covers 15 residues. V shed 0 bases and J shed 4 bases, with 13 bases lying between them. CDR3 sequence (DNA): TGCGCCAGCAGCTTGGCCGGTGGGGGCGCCTATGGCTACACCTTC. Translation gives CASSLAGGGAYGYTF. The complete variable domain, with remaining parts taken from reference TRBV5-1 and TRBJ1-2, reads KAGVTQTPRYLIKTRGQQVTLSCSPISGHRSVSWYQQTPGQGLQFLFEYFSETQRNKGNFPGRFSGRQFSNSRSEMNVSTLELGDSALYLCASSLAGGGAYGYTFGSGTRLTVV.

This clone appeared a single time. The CDR3 region has the DNA TGTGCCAGCTCACCAGGGCAGGGAACGGGCACAGATACGCAGTATTTT. It specifies CASSPGQGTGTDTQYF. The chain joins TRBV18 to TRBJ2-3; D is possibly TRBD1 (5 bases). The CDR3 has 16 amino acids. CDR1 KGHSH and CDR2 LQKENI come from the germline V gene. V was clipped by 2 bases and J by 1 base, with 13 bases between them.

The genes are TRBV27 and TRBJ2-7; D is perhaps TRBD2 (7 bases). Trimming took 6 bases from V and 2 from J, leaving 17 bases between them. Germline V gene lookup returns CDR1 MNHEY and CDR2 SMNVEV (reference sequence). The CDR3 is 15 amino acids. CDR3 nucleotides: TGTGCCAGCAGCCCTATCTGGGGGGGCGCCTACGAGCAGTACTTC. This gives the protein CASSPIWGGAYEQYF.